A single sample is the source of the 17 T cell receptor beta chains below, sequenced in a study of lymphopenia after photon versus proton radiotherapy. Clones were sequenced by immunoSEQ multiplex PCR, and TCRdb holds only the in-frame ones, with some missing. This table holds 50,000 to 65,000 clones, roughly 87% found once. The sample here was peripheral blood, taken from a patient treated with proton-based radiotherapy. The receptor set was obtained from a man aged 80 or over with esophageal cancer.

The chain couples TRBV4-1 to TRBJ1-6; TRBD1 matches at 7 bases. The germline V gene has CDR1 MGHRA and CDR2 YSYEKL. V dropped 4 bases and J dropped 10; count of bases not matched to a gene: 13. This CDR3 contains 16 residues. The CDR3 nucleotides read TGCGCCAGCAGCCCGAGGCCGGGACAGAGTTTATCACCCCTCCACTTT. Translation gives CASSPRPGQSLSPLHF.

This rearrangement joins TRBV5-6 to TRBJ1-5, with 12 nucleotides matching TRBD1. This CDR3 comprises 15 residues. In germline, CDR1 is SGHDT, CDR2 YYEEEE. V gave up 2 bases and J gave up 6 bases; unmatched junction bases: 3. The CDR3: CASSFGTGGTQPQHF. In DNA, the CDR3 is TGTGCCAGCAGCTTCGGGACAGGGGGCACTCAGCCCCAGCATTTT.

The chain uses TRBV30 and TRBJ2-7, with 11 bases identical to TRBD1. The CDR3 sequence is 15 residues long. Trimming at V came to 2 bases and at J to 7 bases, leaving 10 bases not matched to a gene. The V gene's germline CDR1 is GTSNPN and CDR2 SVGIG (reference sequence). The CDR3 nucleotides read TGTGCCTGGAGTCCCCGGGACAGGGGGAAATGGGAGCAGTACTTC. Encoded protein: CAWSPRDRGKWEQYF.

The V call is TRBV5-1, the J call TRBJ2-7; TRBD1 matches 11 bases. Trimming at V came to 4 bases and at J to 2 bases, leaving 2 bases not matched to a gene. The germline V gene has CDR1 SGHRS and CDR2 YFSETQ. There are 14 residues in the CDR3. The CDR3 DNA follows: TGCGCCAGCAGCCAGGGACAGGGGGCCTACGAGCAGTACTTC. It specifies CASSQGQGAYEQYF.

This clone was seen only a few times. This chain uses TRBV5-6 with TRBJ1-1; D is possibly TRBD1 (5 bases). Per germline, CDR1 SGHDT and CDR2 YYEEEE. The CDR3 sequence is 15 residues long. The ends were cut back, 4 bases at V and 0 bases at J, with 13 bases in the middle. In DNA form, the CDR3 reads TGTGCCAGCAGCAACACCGGGACGCTGAACACTGAAGCTTTCTTT. Translated: CASSNTGTLNTEAFF.

The chain has TRBV13 and TRBJ1-1; D is uncertain. Germline loops: CDR1 PRHDT, CDR2 FYEKMQ (reference sequence). The CDR3 totals 14 residues. V lost 3 bases and J 0 bases, leaving 8 bases between the germline ends. CDR3 in DNA: TGTGCCAGCAGCTTTGGGGATCTGAACACTGAAGCTTTCTTT. Its translation: CASSFGDLNTEAFF. Full variable domain (remainder filled in from reference TRBV13 and TRBJ1-1): AAGVIQSPRHLIKEKRETATLKCYPIPRHDTVYWYQQGPGQDPQFLISFYEKMQSDKGSIPDRFSAQQFSDYHSELNMSSLELGDSALYFCASSFGDLNTEAFFGQGTRLTVV.

The chain recombines TRBV5-6 with TRBJ2-7; D gene ambiguous. The length of the CDR3 is 14 residues. V lost 4 bases, J lost 2 bases, and 13 bases lay in between. Germline-derived CDR1 and CDR2 are SGHDT and YYEEEE. As DNA, the CDR3 is TGTGCCAGCAGCCGCCATGGACCCGCCTACGAGCAGTACTTC. Translating it yields CASSRHGPAYEQYF.

This rearrangement joins TRBV19 to TRBJ1-2; weak D call: TRBD1 (5 bases). The germline CDR1 and CDR2 sequences are LNHDA and SQIVND (reference sequence). The CDR3 has 16 amino acids. The V end lost 3 bases, the J end lost 0 bases, and 14 bases lay between the germline ends. DNA for the CDR3: TGTGCCAGTAGTATTTTGGGGCTGCCAACTAACTATGGCTACACCTTC. It specifies CASSILGLPTNYGYTF.

This clone was observed a handful of times. The rearrangement uses TRBV2 and TRBJ2-1; 15 bases are shared with TRBD2. The CDR3 consists of 16 residues. V shed 4 bases and J 8 bases; nucleotides not matched to a gene: 6. Germline assignment: CDR1 SNHLY and CDR2 FYNNEI. The CDR3 spells CASSGTSGRAIYEQFF. Written as DNA, the CDR3 is TGTGCCAGCAGTGGGACTAGCGGGAGGGCCATATATGAGCAGTTCTTC.

V gene TRBV30 combines with J gene TRBJ2-3; 9 nucleotides align to TRBD2. Germline V gives CDR1 GTSNPN, CDR2 SVGIG (reference sequence). V was clipped by 2 bases and J by 1 base; unmatched bases: 4. The CDR3 runs to 15 residues. Here the CDR3 DNA reads TGTGCCTGGAGTAGGGTAGCGGGGGGCACAGATACGCAGTATTTT. Its translation is CAWSRVAGGTDTQYF.

On this clone: Other DNA sequences from this sample encode an identical CDR3 as well. The chain has TRBV10-3 and TRBJ1-1, with D perhaps matching TRBD1 (5 bases). V was clipped by 2 bases and J by 5 bases, with 6 bases between them. The CDR3 covers 12 residues. Germline CDR1 is ENHRY and CDR2 is SYGVKD. The CDR3 DNA is TGTGCCATCAGTGAGGGGGGGACTGAAGCTTTCTTT. Translated, it gives CAISEGGTEAFF.

The CDR3, as DNA: TGCGCCAGCAGTCAAAAGGGGGTGGACGAGCAGTACTTC. Its translation: CASSQKGVDEQYF. This chain uses TRBV23-1 with TRBJ2-7, with D perhaps matching TRBD1 (6 bases). TRBV23-1 is classed as an ORF, of uncertain function. Trimming shortened V by 2 bases and J by 5 bases, and 10 bases separated the two germline ends. The CDR3 has 13 residues.

The chain carries TRBV19 and TRBJ2-5; D not certain. Germline V lookup: CDR1 LNHDA, CDR2 SQIVND (reference sequence). With 6 bases removed from V and 2 bases from J, the gap between germline ends came to 7 bases. The CDR3 covers 12 residues. The CDR3 sequence is CASSESQETQYF. DNA for the CDR3: TGTGCCAGTAGCGAAAGTCAAGAGACCCAGTACTTC.

This clone has a handful of counts. The rearrangement uses TRBV7-2 and TRBJ2-2, with D hard to call. Between the trimmed V and J ends, which lost 5 bases and 7 bases, there was a span of 11 bases. The CDR3 consists of 13 residues. CDR1 and CDR2 from the germline V gene are SGHTA and FQGNSA. CDR3 protein: CASSPDWIGELFF. DNA for the CDR3: TGTGCCAGCAGCCCAGACTGGATCGGGGAGCTGTTTTTT.

The chain recombines TRBV19 with TRBJ2-7, with 7 bases fitting TRBD1. This CDR3 spans 19 amino acids. V was clipped by 3 bases and J by 5 bases; unmatched bases: 22. Germline V gene sequence: CDR1 LNHDA, CDR2 SQIVND (reference sequence). CDR3 nucleotides: TGTGCCAGTAGTATTACAAGCCTCCTCGACAGGGACCCGTCTAACGAGCAGTACTTC. This gives the protein CASSITSLLDRDPSNEQYF.

CDR3 sequence (DNA): TGTGCCAGCTCAGATGTTTACAATGAGCAGTTCTTC. It encodes CASSDVYNEQFF. The genes are TRBV18 and TRBJ2-1; D ambiguous. Trimming took 5 bases from V and 4 from J, leaving 6 bases between them. This CDR3 comprises 12 residues. Germline CDR1 KGHSH, CDR2 LQKENI.

The chain links TRBV29-1 to TRBJ2-5, with 8 bases lining up with TRBD2. V gave up 2 bases and J gave up 5 bases; unmatched junction bases: 13. Germline V gene sequence: CDR1 SQVTM, CDR2 ANQGSEA. CDR3 length: 16 amino acids. The CDR3 DNA reads TGCAGCGTTGAAAAAAATGGGCGGGGGGCAGAGGAGACCCAGTACTTC. Residues: CSVEKNGRGAEETQYF.